This T cell receptor beta chain was sequenced in a study of shared clonotypes between healthy human individuals. Germline assignment: CDR1 SGHNT and CDR2 YENEEA. V shed 3 bases and J 6 bases; nucleotides not matched to a gene: 6. The CDR3 covers 15 residues. As concerns this clone: Its antigen is unidentified.

The study, taken as a whole, reports: What limited the represented genetic and exposure-history diversity was the small number of donors.

Several immunoSEQ 96-well plates shared each subset's DNA, each plate a replicate. In the study's own analysis: In the immunoSEQ data, sequences were junction-only and lacked quality scores, so filtering differed. Assay: immunoSEQ multiplex PCR; the TCRdb copy retains only in-frame clones and omits some. Clone size and V and J calls were adopted from that table, with D and trimming inferred from the DNA. The table has 1.6 million or so clones, about 96% seen once. This sequence originates from a man aged 25 to 45 in good health. Material: naive CD4+ T cells sorted from blood. Subset described: CD45RA+ positively selected. V usage is TRBV11-3 and J usage is TRBJ2-1, with 9 bases that match TRBD2. The CDR3: CASSFALAGLNEQFF. The DNA for the CDR3 is TGTGCCAGCAGCTTTGCACTAGCGGGTCTCAATGAGCAGTTCTTC.